These T cell receptor beta chains were read from a single sample in a study of blood T cells in healthy people across ages. TCRdb used MiXCR to reprocess the 5' RACE reads, holding one entry per CDR3 protein. The table has 650,000 to 900,000 distinct CDR3 sequences, about 62% seen once. Sequenced input: blood. The receptors here all came from a man aged 25 to 40 in good health. Both conserved end residues are part of each CDR3. A D gene is named only where the DNA matches it firmly. Not all rows give a size; the values are once, few, many and, for expanded clones, a class.

j_call: TRBJ2-4
clone_size: -
v_call: TRBV20-1
d_call: -
cdr3_aa: CSASRPTGTREQYF
cdr3_nt: TGCAGTGCCAGTAGGCCAACAGGGACGCGGGAGCAGTACTTC

j_call: TRBJ2-7
clone_size: -
v_call: TRBV25-1
d_call: -
cdr3_aa: CASSSGTSLTYEQYF
cdr3_nt: TGTGCCAGCAGTTCCGGGACAAGTCTTACCTACGAGCAGTACTTC

j_call: TRBJ2-3
clone_size: -
v_call: TRBV2
d_call: TRBD1
cdr3_aa: CASSERTGGTDTQYF
cdr3_nt: TGTGCCAGCAGCGAAAGGACAGGGGGCACAGATACGCAGTATTTT

j_call: TRBJ2-3
clone_size: once
v_call: TRBV6-6
d_call: -
cdr3_aa: CATLTPLGTDTQYF
cdr3_nt: TGTGCCACCCTGACACCCTTAGGCACAGATACGCAGTATTTT

j_call: TRBJ2-4
clone_size: -
v_call: TRBV27
d_call: -
cdr3_aa: CASSLPRSGFHEQYF
cdr3_nt: TGTGCCAGCAGTTTACCCCGCTCAGGGTTCCATGAGCAGTACTTC

j_call: TRBJ2-7
clone_size: once
v_call: TRBV4-3
d_call: -
cdr3_aa: CASSQEDSPSDEQYF
cdr3_nt: TGCGCCAGCAGCCAAGAAGACAGTCCCTCAGACGAGCAGTACTTC

j_call: TRBJ2-7
clone_size: once
v_call: TRBV20-1
d_call: -
cdr3_aa: CSARDLGALYEQYF
cdr3_nt: TGCAGTGCTAGAGATCTTGGGGCATTGTACGAGCAGTACTTC

j_call: TRBJ2-1
clone_size: -
v_call: TRBV7-3
d_call: TRBD1
cdr3_aa: CASSSTGGGGNEQFF
cdr3_nt: TGTGCCAGCAGCTCGACAGGGGGAGGAGGCAATGAGCAGTTCTTC

j_call: TRBJ2-3
clone_size: -
v_call: TRBV4-2
d_call: TRBD2
cdr3_aa: CASSQELAGTTSTDTQYF
cdr3_nt: TGTGCCAGCAGCCAAGAACTAGCGGGGACAACTAGCACAGATACGCAGTATTTT

j_call: TRBJ1-5
clone_size: -
v_call: TRBV7-2
d_call: TRBD1
cdr3_aa: CASSRDRDGQPQHF
cdr3_nt: TGTGCCAGCAGCCGGGACAGGGACGGTCAGCCCCAGCATTTT

j_call: TRBJ2-1
clone_size: -
v_call: TRBV4-2
d_call: -
cdr3_aa: CASSQDLWGQGEQFF
cdr3_nt: TGTGCCAGCAGCCAAGATCTCTGGGGCCAGGGTGAGCAGTTCTTC